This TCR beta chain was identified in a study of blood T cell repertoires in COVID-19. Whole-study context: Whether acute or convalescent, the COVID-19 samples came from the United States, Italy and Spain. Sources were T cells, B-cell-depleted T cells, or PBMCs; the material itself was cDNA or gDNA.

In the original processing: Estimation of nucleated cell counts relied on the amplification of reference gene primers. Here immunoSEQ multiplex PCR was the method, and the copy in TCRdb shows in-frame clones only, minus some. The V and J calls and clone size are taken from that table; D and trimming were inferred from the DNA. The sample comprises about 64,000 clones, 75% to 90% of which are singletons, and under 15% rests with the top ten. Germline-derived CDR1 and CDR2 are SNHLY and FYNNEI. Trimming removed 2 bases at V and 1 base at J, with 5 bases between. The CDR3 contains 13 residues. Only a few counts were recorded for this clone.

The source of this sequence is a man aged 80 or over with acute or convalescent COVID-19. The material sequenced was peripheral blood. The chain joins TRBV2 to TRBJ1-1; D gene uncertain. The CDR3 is CASSELENTEAFF. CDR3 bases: TGTGCCAGCAGTGAACTAGAGAACACTGAAGCTTTCTTT.